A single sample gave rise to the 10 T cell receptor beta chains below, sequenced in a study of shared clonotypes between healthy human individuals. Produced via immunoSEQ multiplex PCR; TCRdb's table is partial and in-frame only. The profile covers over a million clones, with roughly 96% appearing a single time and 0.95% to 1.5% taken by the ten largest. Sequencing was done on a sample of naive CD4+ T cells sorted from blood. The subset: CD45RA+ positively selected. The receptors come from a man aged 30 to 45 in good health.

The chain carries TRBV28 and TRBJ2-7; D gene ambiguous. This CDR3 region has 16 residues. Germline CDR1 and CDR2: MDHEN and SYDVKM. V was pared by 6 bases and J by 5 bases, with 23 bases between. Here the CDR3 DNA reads TGTGCCAGCAGGCCCTTGTTAGGGTCCCTTAAGAACGAGCAGTACTTC. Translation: CASRPLLGSLKNEQYF.

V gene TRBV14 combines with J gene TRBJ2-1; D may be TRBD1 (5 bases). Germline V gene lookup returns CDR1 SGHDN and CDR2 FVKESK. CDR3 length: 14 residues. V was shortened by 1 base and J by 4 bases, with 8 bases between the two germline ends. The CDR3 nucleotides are TGTGCCAGCAGCCAAGCGGACACATACAATGAGCAGTTCTTC. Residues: CASSQADTYNEQFF. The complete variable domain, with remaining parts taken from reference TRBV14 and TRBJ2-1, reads EAGVTQFPSHSVIEKGQTVTLRCDPISGHDNLYWYRRVMGKEIKFLLHFVKESKQDESGMPNNRFLAERTGGTYSTLKVQPAELEDSGVYFCASSQADTYNEQFFGPGTRLTVL.

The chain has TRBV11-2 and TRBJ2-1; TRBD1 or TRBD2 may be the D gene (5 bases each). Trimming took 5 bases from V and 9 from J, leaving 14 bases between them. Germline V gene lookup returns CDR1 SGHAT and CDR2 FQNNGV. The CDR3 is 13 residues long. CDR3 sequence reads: CASSHGTRGEQFF. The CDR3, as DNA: TGTGCCAGCAGCCATGGGACCCGCGGTGAGCAGTTCTTC. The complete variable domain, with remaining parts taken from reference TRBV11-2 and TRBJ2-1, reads EAGVAQSPRYKIIEKRQSVAFWCNPISGHATLYWYQQILGQGPKLLIQFQNNGVVDDSQLPKDRFSAERLKGVDSTLKIQPAKLEDSAVYLCASSHGTRGEQFFGPGTRLTVL.

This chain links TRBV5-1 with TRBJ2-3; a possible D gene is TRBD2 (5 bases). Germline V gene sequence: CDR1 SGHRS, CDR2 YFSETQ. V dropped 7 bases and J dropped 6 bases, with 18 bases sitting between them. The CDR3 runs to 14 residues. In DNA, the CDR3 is TGCGCCAGCCGACCGGCTCTAGCTTTGGATACGCAGTATTTT. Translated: CASRPALALDTQYF.

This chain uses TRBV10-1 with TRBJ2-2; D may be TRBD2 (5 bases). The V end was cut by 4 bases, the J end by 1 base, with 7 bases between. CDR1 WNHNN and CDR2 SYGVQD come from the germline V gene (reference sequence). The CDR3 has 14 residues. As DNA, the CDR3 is TGCGCCAGCAGTGGACTACGGAACACCGGGGAGCTGTTTTTT. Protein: CASSGLRNTGELFF.

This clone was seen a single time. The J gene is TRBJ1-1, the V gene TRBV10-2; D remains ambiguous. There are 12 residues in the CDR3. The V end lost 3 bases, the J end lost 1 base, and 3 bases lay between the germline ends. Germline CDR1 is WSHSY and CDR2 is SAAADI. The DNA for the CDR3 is TGCGCCAGCAGTGAACAGAACACTGAAGCTTTCTTT. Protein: CASSEQNTEAFF.

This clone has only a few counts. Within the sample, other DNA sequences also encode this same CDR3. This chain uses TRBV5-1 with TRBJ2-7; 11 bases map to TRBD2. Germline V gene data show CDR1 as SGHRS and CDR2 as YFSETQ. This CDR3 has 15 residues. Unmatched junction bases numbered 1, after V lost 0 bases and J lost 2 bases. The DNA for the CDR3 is TGCGCCAGCAGCTTGGGACTAGCGGGACCCTACGAGCAGTACTTC. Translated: CASSLGLAGPYEQYF. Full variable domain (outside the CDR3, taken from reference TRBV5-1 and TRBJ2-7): KAGVTQTPRYLIKTRGQQVTLSCSPISGHRSVSWYQQTPGQGLQFLFEYFSETQRNKGNFPGRFSGRQFSNSRSEMNVSTLELGDSALYLCASSLGLAGPYEQYFGPGTRLTVT.

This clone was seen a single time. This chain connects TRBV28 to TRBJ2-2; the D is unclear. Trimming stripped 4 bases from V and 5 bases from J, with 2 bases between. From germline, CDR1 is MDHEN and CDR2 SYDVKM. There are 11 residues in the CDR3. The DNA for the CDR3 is TGTGCCAGCAGTTGGACCGGGGAGCTGTTTTTT. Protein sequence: CASSWTGELFF.

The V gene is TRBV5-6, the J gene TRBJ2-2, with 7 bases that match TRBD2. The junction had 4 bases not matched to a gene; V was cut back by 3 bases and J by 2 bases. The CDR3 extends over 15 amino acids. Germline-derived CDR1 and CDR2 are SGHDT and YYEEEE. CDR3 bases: TGTGCCAGCAGCTCGCTAGCGGCTAACACCGGGGAGCTGTTTTTT. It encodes CASSSLAANTGELFF.

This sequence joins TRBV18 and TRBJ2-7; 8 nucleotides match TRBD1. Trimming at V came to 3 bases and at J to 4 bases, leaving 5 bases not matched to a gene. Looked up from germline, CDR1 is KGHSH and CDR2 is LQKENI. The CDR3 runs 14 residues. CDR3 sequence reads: CASSPRGLRYEQYF. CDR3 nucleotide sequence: TGTGCCAGCTCACCCAGGGGGCTCCGATACGAGCAGTACTTC.